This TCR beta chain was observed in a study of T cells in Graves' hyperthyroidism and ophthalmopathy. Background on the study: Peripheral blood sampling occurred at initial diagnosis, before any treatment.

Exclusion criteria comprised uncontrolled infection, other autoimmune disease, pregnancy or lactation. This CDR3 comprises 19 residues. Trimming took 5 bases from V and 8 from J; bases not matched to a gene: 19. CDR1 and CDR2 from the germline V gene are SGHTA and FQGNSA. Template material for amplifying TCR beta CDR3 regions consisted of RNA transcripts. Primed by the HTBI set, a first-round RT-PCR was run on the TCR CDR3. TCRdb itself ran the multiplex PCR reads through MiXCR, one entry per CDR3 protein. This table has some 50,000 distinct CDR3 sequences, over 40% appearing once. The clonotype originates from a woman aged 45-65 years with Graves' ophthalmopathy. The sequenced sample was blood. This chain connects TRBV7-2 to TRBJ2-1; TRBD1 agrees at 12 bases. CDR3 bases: TGTGCCAGCAGCCCCGGTTTGGGACAGGGGGCGGGAGTGCTTGATGAGCAGTTCTTC. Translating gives CASSPGLGQGAGVLDEQFF.